The text below deals with one TCR beta chain. Its antigen is undetermined. This specimen belongs to a study of shared clonotypes between healthy human individuals. Findings and caveats of the study: In having few donors, the study represented limited genetic and exposure-history diversity. Compared with memory subsets, naive subsets generally had larger estimated richness.

Germline CDR1 and CDR2: SGHAT and FQNNGV. Losses at the gene ends were 1 base for V and 3 bases for J; bases not matched to a gene: 6. The length of the CDR3 is 16 residues. CD4+ cells underwent separation, giving CD45RA+ naive and CD45RA-negative memory subsets. Researchers ran the assay at a deep level. The table came from immunoSEQ multiplex PCR; TCRdb's copy has only in-frame clones and leaves some out. Of under 2,500,000 clones listed, approximately 94% are singletons. The sequenced sample was naive CD4+ T cells sorted from blood. Subset of the sample: CD45RA+ positively selected. V gene TRBV11-2 combines with J gene TRBJ2-7, with TRBD2 identical over 10 bases. The sequence derives from a young man in good health. In DNA form, the CDR3 reads TGTGCCAGCAGCTTAGGTCATACTAGCGGGGTCTACGAGCAGTACTTC. Protein product: CASSLGHTSGVYEQYF.